This TCR beta chain came from a study of CD8+ T cells in alopecia areata. Study-level findings and limits: Mice showed clearer TCR sharing than patients did, a gap that was possibly HLA-related.

RNA was isolated and reverse transcribed to cDNA, the sequencing template. Profiled with immunoSEQ multiplex PCR; TCRdb holds only in-frame clones, not every one. The table lists 140,000 or so clones, 51% of them singletons. In the case of this clone: What it recognizes is unknown.

Individuals with alopecia areata gave both lesional scalp punch biopsies and peripheral blood for collection. This material consisted of CD4+ T cells sorted from blood, taken at week 0. The TCR sequence derives from a human donor with alopecia areata.

The CDR3 DNA is TGCGCCAGCAGCCGTAGCGGGAGCGACAATGAGCAGTTCTTC. Its protein product is CASSRSGSDNEQFF. The V gene is TRBV4-3, the J gene TRBJ2-1, with TRBD2 matching over 9 bases. J was trimmed by 5 bases and V by 4 bases; bases with no gene match: 3. From germline, CDR1 is LGHNA and CDR2 YSLEER. The CDR3 runs to 14 residues.